This T cell receptor beta chain stems from a study of PD-1 blockade in classical Hodgkin lymphoma. Study-level background: Patients were infused with nivolumab 3 mg/kg every 2 weeks.

The study's findings and limits: When set against healthy donors, newly diagnosed patients were reported to show lower baseline TCR diversity. Patients with an early start, nivolumab under 1 year after ASCT, were excluded.

With 4 bases removed from V and 1 base from J, the gap between germline ends came to 14 bases. Germline V gene data show CDR1 as SGHVS and CDR2 as FNYEAQ. This CDR3 spans 16 amino acids. Assay: immunoSEQ multiplex PCR; the TCRdb copy retains only in-frame clones and omits some. This table holds more than 90,000 clones, around 80% found once. Time point specified: cycle 4 day 1 (C4D1), after six to seven weeks of nivolumab. All trial patients relapsed after autologous stem cell transplantation. This clone was observed once. The antigen is not known. The chain couples TRBV7-6 to TRBJ2-1, with D unclear. The sequence came from a human donor with classical Hodgkin lymphoma. The material was peripheral blood mononuclear cells (PBMCs), obtained before the fourth cycle of nivolumab. CDR3 nucleotide sequence: TGTGCCAGCAGCTCCCGGCGGTCTCTTTCCTACAATGAGCAGTTCTTC. As protein: CASSSRRSLSYNEQFF. Using reference TRBV7-6 and TRBJ2-1 for the parts outside the CDR3, the full variable domain is GAGVSQSPRYKVTKRGQDVALRCDPISGHVSLYWYRQALGQGPEFLTYFNYEAQQDKSGLPNDRFSAERPEGSISTLTIQRTEQRDSAMYRCASSSRRSLSYNEQFFGPGTRLTVL.